This TCR beta chain came from a study of T cell changes during pregnancy in multiple sclerosis. CDR3 length: 15 amino acids. The germline gives CDR1 MGHRA, CDR2 YSYEKL. V lost 1 base and J lost 3, with 9 bases in between. Clones were read by immunoSEQ multiplex PCR, and TCRdb kept only the in-frame ones, dropping some. This sample has 45,000 to 55,000 clones, with roughly 90% found just once. The J gene is TRBJ1-4, the V gene TRBV4-1; TRBD1 is a possible D gene (6 bases). This material consisted of CD4+ T cells from peripheral blood mononuclear cells, taken after pregnancy. This TCR came from a female donor in good health, enrolled as a control in a pregnancy study. The CDR3 sequence: CASSQGQAPNEKLFF. In DNA, the CDR3 is TGCGCCAGCAGCCAAGGACAGGCCCCTAATGAAAAACTGTTTTTT.